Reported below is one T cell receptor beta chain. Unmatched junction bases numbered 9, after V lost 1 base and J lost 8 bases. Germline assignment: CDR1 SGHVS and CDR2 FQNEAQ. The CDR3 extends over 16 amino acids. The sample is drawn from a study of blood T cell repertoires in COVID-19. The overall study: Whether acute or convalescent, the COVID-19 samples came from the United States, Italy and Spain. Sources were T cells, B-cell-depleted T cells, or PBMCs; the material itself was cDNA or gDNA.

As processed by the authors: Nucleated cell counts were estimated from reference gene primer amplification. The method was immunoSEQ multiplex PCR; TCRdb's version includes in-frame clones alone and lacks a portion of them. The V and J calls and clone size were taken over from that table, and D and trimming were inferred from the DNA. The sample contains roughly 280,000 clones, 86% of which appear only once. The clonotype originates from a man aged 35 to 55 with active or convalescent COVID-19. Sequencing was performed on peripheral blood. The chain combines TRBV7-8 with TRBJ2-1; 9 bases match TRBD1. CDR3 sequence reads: CASSLEGGTGSDEQFF. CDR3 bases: TGTGCCAGCAGCTTAGAGGGGGGGACAGGGTCCGATGAGCAGTTCTTC.